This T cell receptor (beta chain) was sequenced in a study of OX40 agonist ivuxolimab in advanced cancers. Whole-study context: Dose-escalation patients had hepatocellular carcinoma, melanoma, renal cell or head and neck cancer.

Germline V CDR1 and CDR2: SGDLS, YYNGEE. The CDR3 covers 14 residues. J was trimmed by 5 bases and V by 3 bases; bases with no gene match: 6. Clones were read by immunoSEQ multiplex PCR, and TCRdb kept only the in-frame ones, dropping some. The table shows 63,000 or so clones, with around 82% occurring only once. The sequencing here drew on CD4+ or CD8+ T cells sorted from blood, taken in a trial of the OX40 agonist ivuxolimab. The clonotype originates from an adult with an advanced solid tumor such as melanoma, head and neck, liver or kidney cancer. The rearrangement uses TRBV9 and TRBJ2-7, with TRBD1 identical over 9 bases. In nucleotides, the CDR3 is TGTGCCAGCAGCGCCCGGGACAGGGCCAACGAGCAGTACTTC. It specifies CASSARDRANEQYF. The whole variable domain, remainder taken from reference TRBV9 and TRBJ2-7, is DSGVTQTPKHLITATGQRVTLRCSPRSGDLSVYWYQQSLDQGLQFLIQYYNGEERAKGNILERFSAQQFPDLHSELNLSSLELGDSALYFCASSARDRANEQYFGPGTRLTVT.